This T cell receptor beta chain was captured by sequencing in a study of regulatory T cells in long-lasting Graves disease. On the study more broadly: Persistence in Graves' disease required over 5 years of antithyroid drugs plus positive TSH receptor antibodies. General study results and limits: New patients shared 950 to 1,000 public clonotypes, fewer than the approximately 2,700 shared by persistent patients. Study was limited to peripheral blood, excluding thyroid tissue. Patients whose Graves' disease persisted exhibited lower TCR diversity than those newly diagnosed.

Regarding this clonotype: Antigen unknown.

The time point: persistent/refractory GD, antithyroid drugs over 5 years with positive TRAb. Researchers made the TCR library from RNA that was extracted from PBMCs. The CDR3 sequence is 13 residues long. Germline V lookup: CDR1 SNHLY, CDR2 FYNNEI. The V end lost 9 bases, the J end lost 1 base, and 11 bases lay between the germline ends. Arm-PCR with iRepertoire HTBI primers amplified the CDR3 regions for these TCR beta libraries. Using its own MiXCR run on the multiplex PCR reads, TCRdb lists one record per CDR3 protein. Among 350,000 to 450,000 distinct CDR3 sequences listed, around 23% were seen once.

The chain is built from TRBV2 and TRBJ2-3; D not resolved. This TCR derives from a female donor with Graves disease. The sequencing used peripheral blood mononuclear cells (PBMCs), collected when the disease was refractory, from a patient treated with antithyroid drugs. The CDR3 DNA sequence: TGTGCCAGGCGTACGTCGGGCACAGATACGCAGTATTTT. It yields the protein CARRTSGTDTQYF. Looking up the rest from reference TRBV2 and TRBJ2-3 gives the full variable domain: EPEVTQTPSHQVTQMGQEVILRCVPISNHLYFYWYRQILGQKVEFLVSFYNNEISEKSEIFDDQFSVERPDGSNFTLKIRSTKLEDSAMYFCARRTSGTDTQYFGPGTRLTVL.